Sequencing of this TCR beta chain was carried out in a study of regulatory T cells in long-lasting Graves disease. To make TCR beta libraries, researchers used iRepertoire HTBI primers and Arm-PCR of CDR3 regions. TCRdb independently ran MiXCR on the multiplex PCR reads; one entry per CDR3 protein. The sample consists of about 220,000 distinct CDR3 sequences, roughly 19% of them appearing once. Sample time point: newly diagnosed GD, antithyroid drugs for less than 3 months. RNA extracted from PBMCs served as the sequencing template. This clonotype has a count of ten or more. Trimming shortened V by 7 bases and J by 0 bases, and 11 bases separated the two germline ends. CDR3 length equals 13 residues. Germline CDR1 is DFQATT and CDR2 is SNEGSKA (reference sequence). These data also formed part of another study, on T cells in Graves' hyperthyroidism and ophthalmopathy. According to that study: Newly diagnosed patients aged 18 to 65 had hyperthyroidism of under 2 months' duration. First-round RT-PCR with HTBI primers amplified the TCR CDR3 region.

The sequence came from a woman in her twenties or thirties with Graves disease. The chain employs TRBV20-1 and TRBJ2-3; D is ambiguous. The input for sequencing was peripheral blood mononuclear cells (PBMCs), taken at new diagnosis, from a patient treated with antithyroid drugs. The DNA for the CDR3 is TGCAGTGAAAGGAGCACTAGCACAGATACGCAGTATTTT. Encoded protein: CSERSTSTDTQYF.